Sequencing of this T cell receptor beta chain was carried out in a study of blood T cells in healthy people across ages (dated by TCRdb to about 2015). In the study overall: In model experiments, template switching captured roughly one uniquely barcoded TCR beta cDNA molecule for every two T cells. The study analyzed two additional independent replicas of 1 million unique cDNA reads from the same blood draw for two donors, one aged 18 to 29 and one aged 80 or older. To track age-related changes in TCR beta repertoire diversity, the study relied on deep sequencing normalized with unique cDNA molecular identifiers. To avoid experimental bias, donors of different ages were randomly spread across the sequencing lanes. The donors were split into four age groups: young (average 16 years), middle-aged (39), aged (62) and long-lived (approximately 80).

About this clonotype: The antigen it recognizes is unknown. A read error may produce the germline difference seen at one junction end.

The germline V gene (reference sequence) sets CDR1 to SEHNR and CDR2 to FQNEAQ. There are 15 amino acids in the CDR3, from cysteine to phenylalanine inclusive. Only the CDR3 DNA stays, 45 bases, in frame from base 1. Broader findings and caveats from the paper: Because the CMV infection status of the donors was unknown, age-related changes in expanded clonotypes may potentially have been confounded. Observed TCR beta diversity correlated strongly with the percentage of naive T cells measured by flow cytometry. Conclusive comparison of naive and antigen-experienced compartments was prevented by the profiling of bulk unsorted PBMCs. Estimates of total diversity from one million sequenced T cells were regarded as lower bounds and underestimates. Compared with the aged group, the long-lived group had more naive CD4+ T cells, fewer expanded clones and increased TCR diversity, a pattern suggesting age selection. As age increased, observed TCR beta diversity per million T cells dropped in a roughly linear way, and a significant reduction was already evident by age around 41.

Systemically healthy Caucasian individuals from Russia, 35 to 50 in total and aged about 6 to 95 years, were included as donors. Around 9.9 milliliters of peripheral blood were collected from each donor into EDTA-treated Vacutainer tubes. PBMCs were isolated by Ficoll-Paque density-gradient centrifugation, with at least 7 million obtained per sample. Trizol reagent was used to extract total RNA from PBMCs, with at least 6 micrograms per sample. Naive CD45RAhigh/CD27high T cell percentages were measured by flow cytometry on a PBMC aliquot from every donor. The library was generated by 5' RACE. The sequencer was an Illumina HiSeq 2500. A second about 7 to 11 cycle PCR used a sample-barcoded 5' primer and a J-beta primer mix. A template-switch 5' adaptor carrying 12 random nucleotides introduced a unique molecular identifier onto each TCR beta cDNA molecule. Each sample yielded at least 3 million CDR3-containing paired-end reads. All of the RNA was converted into first-strand cDNA using the Mint cDNA synthesis kit, with a TRBC-specific oligonucleotide serving as the primer. Following uracil-DNA glycosylase treatment, a first 18-cycle PCR with universal primers M1SS and BC2_uni_R was performed on all cDNA. Regarding the original processing steps: For normalization, 1 million high-quality reads, each with a distinct molecular identifier, were randomly selected from each sample. Instead of being binned into consensus sequences, reads with shared molecular identifiers were discarded. MiTCR, with a Q25 quality threshold and the strictest error-elimination algorithm, was used for CDR3 identification, clonotype clustering and error correction. A nonparametric unseen species model with Euler transformation was used to estimate lower-bound total TCR beta diversity. TCRdb passed the public sequencing reads through fastp at Q25 and MiXCR, retaining productive beta sequences. Here each entry gathers all rows of one CDR3 protein and keeps the most common genes and DNA. TCRdb, rather than the study authors, made the V and J calls. The sample data list 850,000 to 1,300,000 distinct CDR3 sequences, and less than 50% of these were observed just once. In total, the top ten clones hold about 20% of the sample.

Sequencing used blood. This sequence was found in a woman in her fifties or sixties in good health. The sequence links TRBV7-9 to TRBJ2-7; 8 middle bases align to TRBD2. The J call may be wrong; the DNA end is better matched by TRBJ2-4. The CDR3 region: CACSRTAGVKNIQYF. The bases are TGTGCCTGCAGCCGGACAGCGGGAGTCAAAAACATTCAGTACTTC.